This is a list of T cell receptor beta chains from one sample in a study of TIL therapy for anti-PD-1-resistant metastatic lung cancer. Only in-frame clones appear in the TCRdb table, and some are missing; sequencing was by immunoSEQ multiplex PCR. There are 50,000 or so clones in the sample; less than 80% occur only once, and around 4.8% lies in the top ten. Specimen: blood, collected at baseline. These receptors were collected from a woman aged 30 to 85 with non-small cell lung cancer. The CDR3 runs from the conserved cysteine through the conserved F or W. D genes are given only for firm matches. Clone size is shown for a subset of rows, as once, few, many or a class of expanded clone.

d_call clone_size j_call v_call cdr3_aa cdr3_nt
- - TRBJ2-1 TRBV7-2 CASSFNNEQFF TGTGCCAGCAGCTTCAACAATGAGCAGTTCTTC
TRBD2 - TRBJ2-5 TRBV5-4 CASSFQGGQETQYF TGTGCCAGCAGCTTCCAGGGAGGGCAAGAGACCCAGTACTTC
- - TRBJ1-5 TRBV6-1 CASTQGHGSNQPQHF TGTGCCAGCACCCAGGGTCACGGGAGCAATCAGCCCCAGCATTTT
TRBD1 - TRBJ1-1 TRBV27 CASSSGTGNTEAFF TGTGCCAGCAGCTCCGGGACAGGGAACACTGAAGCTTTCTTT
TRBD1 - TRBJ1-1 TRBV7-9 CASSERQGRDTEAFF TGTGCCAGCAGCGAACGACAGGGGAGGGACACTGAAGCTTTCTTT
TRBD1 - TRBJ2-3 TRBV10-3 CASTSRGQTDTQYF TGTGCCAGCACGTCCAGGGGGCAGACAGATACGCAGTATTTT
TRBD2 - TRBJ2-1 TRBV10-2 CASRIAGNSYNEQFF TGCGCCAGCAGAATAGCGGGAAACTCCTACAATGAGCAGTTCTTC
- - TRBJ1-1 TRBV2 CASSENGDVEAFF TGTGCCAGCAGTGAGAATGGGGACGTTGAAGCTTTCTTT
- - TRBJ2-2 TRBV9 CASSAHVGELFF TGTGCCAGCAGCGCCCACGTCGGGGAGCTGTTTTTT
- - TRBJ2-5 TRBV5-1 CASSLAMGGVETQYF TGCGCCAGCAGCTTGGCCATGGGAGGTGTGGAGACCCAGTACTTC
- - TRBJ2-4 TRBV28 CASSSITGQGNIQYF TGTGCCAGCAGTTCAATAACGGGTCAAGGGAACATTCAGTACTTC
TRBD1 - TRBJ1-6 TRBV30 CAWSVVRTGGSSPLHF TGTGCCTGGAGTGTTGTCAGGACAGGGGGCAGTTCACCCCTCCACTTT
- - TRBJ1-3 TRBV27 CASSLWPGNTIYF TGTGCCAGCAGTTTATGGCCTGGAAACACCATATATTTT
- - TRBJ2-7 TRBV7-2 CASSLDRLSYEQYF TGTGCCAGCAGCTTAGACAGACTCTCCTACGAGCAGTACTTC
- few TRBJ2-7 TRBV5-1 CASSLEAYEQYF TGCGCCAGCAGCTTGGAAGCGTACGAGCAGTACTTC
TRBD1 - TRBJ1-4 TRBV5-1 CASSPGQGVEKLFF TGCGCCAGCAGCCCGGGACAGGGGGTTGAAAAACTGTTTTTT
- few TRBJ1-1 TRBV27 CASSLRGEGTEAFF TGTGCCAGCAGTTTACGGGGGGAGGGCACTGAAGCTTTCTTT
- - TRBJ2-5 TRBV7-9 CASSSGPFRETQYF TGTGCCAGCAGCTCGGGTCCTTTCCGGGAGACCCAGTACTTC
- - TRBJ2-1 TRBV7-8 CASSPRGSRASYNEQFF TGTGCCAGCAGCCCCAGAGGGTCAAGGGCCTCCTACAATGAGCAGTTCTTC
- - TRBJ1-1 TRBV5-6 CASSLYLEAFF TGTGCCAGCAGCTTGTACCTTGAAGCTTTCTTT
- once TRBJ1-5 TRBV19 CASYPGGWNQPQHF TGTGCCAGCTATCCCGGGGGGTGGAATCAGCCCCAGCATTTT
- - TRBJ1-1 TRBV11-2 CASSLRTLNTEAFF TGTGCCAGCAGCTTACGGACACTGAACACTGAAGCTTTCTTT
TRBD2 - TRBJ2-1 TRBV9 CASSTSGSSYNEQFF TGTGCCAGCAGCACGAGCGGGAGCTCCTACAATGAGCAGTTCTTC
TRBD1 - TRBJ1-5 TRBV5-1 CASSLEGGQHQPQHF TGCGCCAGCAGCTTGGAAGGGGGACAGCATCAGCCCCAGCATTTT
TRBD1 - TRBJ1-2 TRBV2 CASSEVGTGGYYGYTF TGTGCCAGCAGTGAAGTTGGGACAGGGGGATACTATGGCTACACCTTC
- few TRBJ2-2 TRBV7-2 CASSVLAYTGELFF TGTGCCAGCAGCGTACTAGCTTACACCGGGGAGCTGTTTTTT
TRBD1 once TRBJ2-5 TRBV11-2 CASSLEYGTGQETQYF TGTGCCAGCAGCTTAGAGTACGGGACAGGGCAAGAGACCCAGTACTTC
TRBD1 - TRBJ2-1 TRBV6-6 CASRTGNEQFF TGTGCCAGCAGGACAGGGAATGAGCAGTTCTTC
- few TRBJ2-5 TRBV30 CAWSGIQETQYF TGTGCCTGGAGTGGGATTCAAGAGACCCAGTACTTC
- - TRBJ2-5 TRBV5-1 CASSPMEGYQETQYF TGCGCCAGCAGCCCCATGGAGGGGTACCAAGAGACCCAGTACTTC
TRBD1 - TRBJ1-2 TRBV7-6 CASSIGTGGRYGYTF TGTGCCAGCAGCATAGGGACAGGGGGCCGGTATGGCTACACCTTC
- - TRBJ1-1 TRBV10-3 CAISELRRGGGTEAFF TGTGCCATCAGTGAGTTAAGGCGTGGGGGCGGCACTGAAGCTTTCTTT
- once TRBJ2-5 TRBV7-9 CASSPAEETQYF TGTGCCAGCAGCCCGGCTGAAGAGACCCAGTACTTC
TRBD2 - TRBJ2-7 TRBV29-1 CSVRLAGGMGEQYF TGCAGCGTTCGCTTAGCGGGAGGGATGGGGGAGCAGTACTTC
- once TRBJ1-1 TRBV10-1 CASSESIGDTEAFF TGCGCCAGCAGTGAGTCGATTGGGGACACTGAAGCTTTCTTT
- - TRBJ2-7 TRBV5-1 CASSPTGTRSYEQYF TGCGCCAGCAGCCCCACCGGGACTCGTTCCTACGAGCAGTACTTC
TRBD1 - TRBJ1-1 TRBV7-8 CASLGQGNTEAFF TGTGCCAGCCTCGGACAGGGGAACACTGAAGCTTTCTTT
- - TRBJ2-1 TRBV9 CASSVAPEYEQFF TGTGCCAGCAGCGTAGCCCCAGAGTATGAGCAGTTCTTC
TRBD1 - TRBJ1-6 TRBV2 CASKDRGRENSPLHF TGTGCCAGCAAGGACAGGGGGCGGGAAAATTCACCCCTCCACTTT
- few TRBJ1-1 TRBV6-6 CASSYPGAEAFF TGTGCCAGCAGTTACCCCGGGGCTGAAGCTTTCTTT
- few TRBJ1-2 TRBV6-5 CASNPGGAGGYTF TGTGCCAGCAACCCCGGGGGGGCCGGGGGCTACACCTTC
TRBD2 - TRBJ2-1 TRBV5-6 CASGRLGTSGQLEQFF TGTGCCAGCGGAAGACTCGGGACTAGTGGGCAGCTGGAGCAGTTCTTC
- - TRBJ2-5 TRBV29-1 CSVESGGTQYF TGCAGCGTTGAATCCGGAGGGACCCAGTACTTC
- - TRBJ1-1 TRBV10-2 CASRPPVYTEAFF TGCGCCAGCAGACCACCGGTATACACTGAAGCTTTCTTT
- - TRBJ1-2 TRBV5-4 CASSARRTEGNYGYTF TGTGCCAGCAGCGCCCGCCGGACAGAAGGGAACTATGGCTACACCTTC
TRBD2 - TRBJ2-2 TRBV19 CASSQAGGNTGELFF TGTGCCAGTAGTCAGGCGGGGGGGAACACCGGGGAGCTGTTTTTT
- - TRBJ1-1 TRBV4-1 CASSQSSLGGTEAFF TGCGCCAGCAGCCAGTCGAGTCTGGGGGGGACTGAAGCTTTCTTT
TRBD2 - TRBJ2-3 TRBV27 CASSLFSGRDGDTQYF TGTGCCAGCAGTTTATTTAGCGGGAGGGACGGAGATACGCAGTATTTT
TRBD1 - TRBJ2-5 TRBV5-8 CASSPDRADLETQYF TGTGCCAGCAGCCCTGACAGGGCCGACTTGGAGACCCAGTACTTC
- - TRBJ1-2 TRBV28 CASSSDSGANYGYTF TGTGCCAGCAGCTCCGACAGTGGAGCTAACTATGGCTACACCTTC
- - TRBJ2-3 TRBV4-2 CASSQSGDTDTQYF TGTGCCAGCAGCCAATCGGGGGACACAGATACGCAGTATTTT
- - TRBJ2-3 TRBV5-1 CASSFGDTQYF TGCGCCAGCAGCTTCGGAGATACGCAGTATTTT